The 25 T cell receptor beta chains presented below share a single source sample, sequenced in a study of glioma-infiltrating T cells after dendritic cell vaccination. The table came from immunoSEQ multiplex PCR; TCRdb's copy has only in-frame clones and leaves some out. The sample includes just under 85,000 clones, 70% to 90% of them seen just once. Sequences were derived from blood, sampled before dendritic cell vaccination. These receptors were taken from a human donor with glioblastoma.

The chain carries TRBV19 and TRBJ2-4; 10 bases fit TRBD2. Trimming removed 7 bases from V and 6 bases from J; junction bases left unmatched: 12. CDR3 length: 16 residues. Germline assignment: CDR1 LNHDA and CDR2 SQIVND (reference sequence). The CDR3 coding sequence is TGTGCCAGTATGAGCCTAGCGGGAGTACGGGGAAACATTCAGTACTTC. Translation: CASMSLAGVRGNIQYF.

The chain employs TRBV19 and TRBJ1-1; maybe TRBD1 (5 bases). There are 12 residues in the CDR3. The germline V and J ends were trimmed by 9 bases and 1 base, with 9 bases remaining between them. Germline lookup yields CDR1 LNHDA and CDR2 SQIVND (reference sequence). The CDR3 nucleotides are TGTGCCAGCGACGACAGGAACACTGAAGCTTTCTTT. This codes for CASDDRNTEAFF.

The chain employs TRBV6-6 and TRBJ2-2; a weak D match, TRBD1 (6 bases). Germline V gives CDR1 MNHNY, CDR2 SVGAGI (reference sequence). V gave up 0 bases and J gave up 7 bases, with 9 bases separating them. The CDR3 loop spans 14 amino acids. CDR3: CASSYSIGGGELFF. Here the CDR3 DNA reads TGTGCCAGCAGTTACTCGATAGGGGGCGGGGAGCTGTTTTTT.

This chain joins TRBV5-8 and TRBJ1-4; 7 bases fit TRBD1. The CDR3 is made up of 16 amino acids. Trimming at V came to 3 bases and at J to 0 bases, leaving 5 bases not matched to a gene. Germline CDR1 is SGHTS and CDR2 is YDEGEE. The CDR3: CASSSSGQATNEKLFF. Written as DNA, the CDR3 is TGTGCCAGCAGCTCAAGTGGACAGGCAACTAATGAAAAACTGTTTTTT.

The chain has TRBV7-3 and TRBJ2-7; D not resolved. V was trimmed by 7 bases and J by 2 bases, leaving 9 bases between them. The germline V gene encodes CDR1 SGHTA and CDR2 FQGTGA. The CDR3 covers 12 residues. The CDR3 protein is CASTPSPYEQYF. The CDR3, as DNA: TGTGCCAGCACCCCTTCTCCCTACGAGCAGTACTTC. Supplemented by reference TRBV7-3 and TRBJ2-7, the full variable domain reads GAGVSQTPSNKVTEKGKYVELRCDPISGHTALYWYRQSLGQGPEFLIYFQGTGAADDSGLPNDRFFAVRPEGSVSTLKIQRTERGDSAVYLCASTPSPYEQYFGPGTRLTVT.

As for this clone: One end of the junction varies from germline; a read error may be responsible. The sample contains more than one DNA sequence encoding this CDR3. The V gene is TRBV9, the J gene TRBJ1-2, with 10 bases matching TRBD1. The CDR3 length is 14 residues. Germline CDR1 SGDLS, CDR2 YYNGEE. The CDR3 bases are TGTGCCAGCAGTGTAGGGACAGGGGACTATGGCTACACCTTC. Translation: CASSVGTGDYGYTF.

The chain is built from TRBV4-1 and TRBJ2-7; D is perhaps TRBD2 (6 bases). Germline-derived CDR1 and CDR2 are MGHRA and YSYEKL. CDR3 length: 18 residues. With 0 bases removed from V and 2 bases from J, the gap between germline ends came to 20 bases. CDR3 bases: TGCGCCAGCAGCCAAGATTTTCGGAGGGGATTTAACCCCTACGAGCAGTACTTC. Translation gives CASSQDFRRGFNPYEQYF.

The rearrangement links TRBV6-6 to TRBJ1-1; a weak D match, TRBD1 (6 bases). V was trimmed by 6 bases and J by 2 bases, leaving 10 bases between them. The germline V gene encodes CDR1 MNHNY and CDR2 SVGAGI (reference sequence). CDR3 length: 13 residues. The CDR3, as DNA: TGTGCCAGCAGGCGGGGGCTAAACACTGAAGCTTTCTTT. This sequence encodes CASRRGLNTEAFF.

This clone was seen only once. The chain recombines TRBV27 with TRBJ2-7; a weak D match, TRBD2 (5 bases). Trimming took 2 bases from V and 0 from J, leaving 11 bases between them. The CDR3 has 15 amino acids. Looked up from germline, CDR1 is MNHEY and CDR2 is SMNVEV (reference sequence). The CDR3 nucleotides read TGTGCCAGCAGTTTAGGCGGCGGGCGCTCCTACGAGCAGTACTTC. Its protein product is CASSLGGGRSYEQYF.

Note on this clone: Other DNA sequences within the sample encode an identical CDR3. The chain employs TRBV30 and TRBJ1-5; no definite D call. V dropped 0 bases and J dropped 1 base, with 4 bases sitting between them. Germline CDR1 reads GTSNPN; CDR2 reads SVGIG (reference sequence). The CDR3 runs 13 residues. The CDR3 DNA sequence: TGTGCCTGGAGTGTACAAAGCAATCAGCCCCAGCATTTT. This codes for CAWSVQSNQPQHF.

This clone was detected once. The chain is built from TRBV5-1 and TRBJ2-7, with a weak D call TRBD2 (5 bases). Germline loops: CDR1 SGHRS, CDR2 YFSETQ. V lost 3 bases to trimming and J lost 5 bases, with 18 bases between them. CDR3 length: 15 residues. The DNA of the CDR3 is TGCGCCAGCAGCTCCGAACCGACTTCTAGCAACGAGCAGTACTTC. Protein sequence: CASSSEPTSSNEQYF.

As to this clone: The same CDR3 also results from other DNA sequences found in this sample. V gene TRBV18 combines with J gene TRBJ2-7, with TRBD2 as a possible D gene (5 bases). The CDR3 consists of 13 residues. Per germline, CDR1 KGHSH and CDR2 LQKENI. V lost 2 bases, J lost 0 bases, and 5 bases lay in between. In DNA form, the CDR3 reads TGTGCCAGCTCACCAGGGAGCTCCTACGAGCAGTACTTC. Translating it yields CASSPGSSYEQYF.

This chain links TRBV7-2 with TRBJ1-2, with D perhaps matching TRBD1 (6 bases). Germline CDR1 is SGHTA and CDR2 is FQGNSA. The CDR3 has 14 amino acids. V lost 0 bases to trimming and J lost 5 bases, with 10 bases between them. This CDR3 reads CASSLAHTGYGYTF. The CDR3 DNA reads TGTGCCAGCAGCTTAGCCCATACAGGGTATGGCTACACCTTC. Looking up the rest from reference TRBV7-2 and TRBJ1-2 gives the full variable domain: GAGVSQSPSNKVTEKGKDVELRCDPISGHTALYWYRQSLGQGLEFLIYFQGNSAPDKSGLPSDRFSAERTGGSVSTLTIQRTQQEDSAVYLCASSLAHTGYGYTFGSGTRLTVV.

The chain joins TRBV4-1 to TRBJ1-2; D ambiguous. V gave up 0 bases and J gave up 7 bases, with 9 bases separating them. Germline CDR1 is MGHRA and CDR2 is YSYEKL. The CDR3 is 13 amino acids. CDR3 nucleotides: TGCGCCAGCAGCCAAGATCAGGTGGGTGGCTACACCTTC. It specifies CASSQDQVGGYTF.

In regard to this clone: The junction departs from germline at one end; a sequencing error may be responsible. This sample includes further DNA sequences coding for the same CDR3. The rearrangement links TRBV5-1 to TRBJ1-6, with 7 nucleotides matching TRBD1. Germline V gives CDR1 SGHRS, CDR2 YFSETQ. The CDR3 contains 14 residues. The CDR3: CASRPGTDHSPLHF. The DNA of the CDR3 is TGCGCCAGCAGACCCGGGACAGACCATTCCCCCCTCCACTTT.

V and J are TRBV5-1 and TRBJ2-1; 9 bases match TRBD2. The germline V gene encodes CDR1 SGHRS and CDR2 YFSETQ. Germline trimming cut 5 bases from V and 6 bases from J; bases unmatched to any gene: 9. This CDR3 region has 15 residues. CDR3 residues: CASSRTSGPPNEQFF. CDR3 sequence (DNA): TGCGCCAGCAGTCGAACTAGCGGGCCCCCCAATGAGCAGTTCTTC.

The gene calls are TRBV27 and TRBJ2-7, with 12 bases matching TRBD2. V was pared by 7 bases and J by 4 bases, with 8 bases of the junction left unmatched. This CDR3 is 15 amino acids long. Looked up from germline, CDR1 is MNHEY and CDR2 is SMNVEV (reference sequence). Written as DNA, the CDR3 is TGTGCCAGCAAAAGTGGACTAGCGGGACCTTACGAGCAGTACTTC. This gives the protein CASKSGLAGPYEQYF.

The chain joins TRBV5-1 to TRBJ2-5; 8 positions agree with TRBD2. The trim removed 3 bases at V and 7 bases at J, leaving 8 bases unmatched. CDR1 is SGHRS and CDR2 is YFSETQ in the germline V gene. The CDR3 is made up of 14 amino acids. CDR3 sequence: CASSSGLARGTQYF. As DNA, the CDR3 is TGCGCCAGCAGCTCAGGACTAGCCCGGGGGACCCAGTACTTC. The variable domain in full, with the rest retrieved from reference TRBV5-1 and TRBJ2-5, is KAGVTQTPRYLIKTRGQQVTLSCSPISGHRSVSWYQQTPGQGLQFLFEYFSETQRNKGNFPGRFSGRQFSNSRSEMNVSTLELGDSALYLCASSSGLARGTQYFGPGTRLLVL.

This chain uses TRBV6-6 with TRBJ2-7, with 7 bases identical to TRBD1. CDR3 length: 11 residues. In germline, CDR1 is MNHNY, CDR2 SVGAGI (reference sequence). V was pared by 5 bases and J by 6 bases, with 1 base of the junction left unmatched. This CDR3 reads CASSTGVEQYF. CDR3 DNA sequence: TGTGCCAGCAGTACAGGGGTCGAGCAGTACTTC.

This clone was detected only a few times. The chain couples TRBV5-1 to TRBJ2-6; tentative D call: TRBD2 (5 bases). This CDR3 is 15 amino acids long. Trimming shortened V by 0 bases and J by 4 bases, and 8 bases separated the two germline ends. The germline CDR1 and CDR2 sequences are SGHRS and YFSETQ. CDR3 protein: CASSLGGQGANVLTF. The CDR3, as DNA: TGCGCCAGCAGCTTGGGCGGGCAAGGGGCCAACGTCCTGACTTTC. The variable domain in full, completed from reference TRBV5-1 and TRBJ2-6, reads KAGVTQTPRYLIKTRGQQVTLSCSPISGHRSVSWYQQTPGQGLQFLFEYFSETQRNKGNFPGRFSGRQFSNSRSEMNVSTLELGDSALYLCASSLGGQGANVLTFGAGSRLTVL.

CDR3 amino acids: CASSLTWGQGATGELFF. For the CDR3, the DNA is TGTGCCAGCAGCTTGACCTGGGGGCAGGGGGCGACCGGGGAGCTGTTTTTT. This rearrangement joins TRBV5-4 to TRBJ2-2; TRBD1 aligns across 8 bases. Per the germline V gene, CDR1 is SGHNT and CDR2 is YYREEE (reference sequence). Trimming took 1 base from V and 5 from J; bases not matched to a gene: 10. This CDR3 has 17 amino acids.

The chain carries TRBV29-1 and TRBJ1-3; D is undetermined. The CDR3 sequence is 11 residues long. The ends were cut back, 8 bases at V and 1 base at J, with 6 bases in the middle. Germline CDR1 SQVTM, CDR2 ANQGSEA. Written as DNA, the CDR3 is TGCAGCTTCCGTTCTGGAAACACCATATATTTT. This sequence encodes CSFRSGNTIYF.

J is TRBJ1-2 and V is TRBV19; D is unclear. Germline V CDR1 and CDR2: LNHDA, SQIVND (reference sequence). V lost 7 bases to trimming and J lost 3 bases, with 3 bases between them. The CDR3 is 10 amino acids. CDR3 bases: TGTGCCAGTACCGACTATGGCTACACCTTC. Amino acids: CASTDYGYTF.

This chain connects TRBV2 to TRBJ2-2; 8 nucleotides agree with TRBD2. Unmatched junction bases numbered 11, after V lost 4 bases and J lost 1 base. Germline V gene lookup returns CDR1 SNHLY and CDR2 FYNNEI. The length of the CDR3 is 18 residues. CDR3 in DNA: TGTGCCAGCAGTGTAATCGTGGGTCTAGCGGGGAACACCGGGGAGCTGTTTTTT. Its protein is CASSVIVGLAGNTGELFF.

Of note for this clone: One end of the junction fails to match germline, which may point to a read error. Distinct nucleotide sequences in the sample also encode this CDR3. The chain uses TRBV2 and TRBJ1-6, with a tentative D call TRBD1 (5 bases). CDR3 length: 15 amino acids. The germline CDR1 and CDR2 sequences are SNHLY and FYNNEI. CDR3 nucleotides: TGTGCCAGCAGTGAAGCAGGGGTCAATAATTCCCCCCTCCACTTT. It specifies CASSEAGVNNSPLHF.